Listed below are T cell receptor beta chains from one sample, sequenced in a study of OX40 agonist ivuxolimab in advanced cancers. Measured with immunoSEQ multiplex PCR; TCRdb has only the in-frame clones, and not every one. The sample gives 90,000 to 100,000 clones, over 75% of which show up once; around 2.6% is in the top ten. Specimen: CD4+ or CD8+ T cells sorted from blood, collected in a trial of the OX40 agonist ivuxolimab. These receptors came from an adult with an advanced solid tumor such as melanoma, head and neck, liver or kidney cancer. Each CDR3 is given with its conserved first and last residue. D genes are given only for firm matches. Clone size is stated in some rows and not others, as once, few, many or a class when expanded.

j_call,v_call,clone_size,d_call,cdr3_nt,cdr3_aa
TRBJ1-1,TRBV2,.,TRBD1,TGTGCCAGCAGTGACGAGGGGGCTACCACTGAAGCTTTCTTT,CASSDEGATTEAFF
TRBJ2-2,TRBV5-1,.,TRBD2,TGCGCCAGCAGCTTTCGAACGGGAGGGCCGGACGGGGAGCTGTTTTTT,CASSFRTGGPDGELFF
TRBJ2-1,TRBV18,.,.,TGTGCCAGCCGAGACCCCCGCTCCTACAATGAGCAGTTCTTC,CASRDPRSYNEQFF
TRBJ1-1,TRBV27,.,.,TGTGCCAGCGGAGTCTGGGCGAGCACTGAAGCTTTCTTT,CASGVWASTEAFF
TRBJ2-2,TRBV4-3,.,.,TGCGCCAGCAGCCAAACCTTCGCCGGGGAGCTGTTTTTT,CASSQTFAGELFF
TRBJ2-1,TRBV6-5,.,TRBD2,TGTGCCAGCAGTTACTCAGGGACTAGCGGCGGTGAGCAGTTCTTC,CASSYSGTSGGEQFF
TRBJ2-1,TRBV9,.,TRBD2,TGTGCCAGCAGCGTAGCTCTGGGGAGGGGAGTCAATAATGAGCAGTTCTTC,CASSVALGRGVNNEQFF
TRBJ1-4,TRBV28,.,.,TGTGCCAGCAGTCGTGCCTCAGGGGCGGCTAATGAAAAACTGTTTTTT,CASSRASGAANEKLFF
TRBJ2-2,TRBV4-3,.,TRBD2,TGCGCCAGCAGCCAAGATTTCATAGGACTAGCGGGAGGGACCGGGGAGCTGTTTTTT,CASSQDFIGLAGGTGELFF
TRBJ2-3,TRBV5-5,.,TRBD2,TGTGCCAGCAGCTCCTGGACTAGCGGGAGGACAGATACGCAGTATTTT,CASSSWTSGRTDTQYF
TRBJ1-3,TRBV19,.,.,TGTGCCAGTAGTAGAGACGGAGGCTTCGGAAACACCATATATTTT,CASSRDGGFGNTIYF
TRBJ1-1,TRBV5-4,once,TRBD1,TGTGCCAGCAGCTTGCGGGGGGACAGAGAAGCTTTCTTT,CASSLRGDREAFF
TRBJ2-7,TRBV28,.,TRBD1,TGTGCCAGCAGAAGACAGGGAATCGGCTACGAGCAGTACTTC,CASRRQGIGYEQYF
TRBJ2-7,TRBV15,.,TRBD2,TGTGCCACCAGCAGAGATTTTGCCGCTAGCGGTCGTCCCTACGAGCAGTACTTC,CATSRDFAASGRPYEQYF
TRBJ2-7,TRBV2,.,.,TGTGCCAGCAGTGAAAGAACGACCTCCTACGAGCAGTACTTC,CASSERTTSYEQYF
TRBJ2-7,TRBV30,.,.,TGTGCCTGGAAGGCCCAACCATACACCTACGAGCAGTACTTC,CAWKAQPYTYEQYF
TRBJ2-1,TRBV10-2,.,TRBD2,TGCGCCAGCAAACTAGCGGGAGGGGGAAGTGAGCAGTTCTTC,CASKLAGGGSEQFF
TRBJ2-2,TRBV29-1,once,TRBD2,TGCAGCGCAGCGGGAGGGCCAAACACCGGGGAGCTGTTTTTT,CSAAGGPNTGELFF
TRBJ1-1,TRBV28,.,.,TGTGCCAGCGTCCAGCCGAGGACGGACACTGAAGCTTTCTTT,CASVQPRTDTEAFF
TRBJ2-1,TRBV5-1,.,.,TGCGCCAGCAGCTTGAACCCCTCTGTCCCCTACAATGAGCAGTTCTTC,CASSLNPSVPYNEQFF
TRBJ2-2,TRBV4-1,.,.,TGCGCCAGCCGAGGTAAAGGGGAGCTGTTTTTT,CASRGKGELFF
TRBJ2-3,TRBV11-2,.,TRBD1,TGTGCCAGCAGCTTCCCGGGACAGGGGGCAGATACGCAGTATTTT,CASSFPGQGADTQYF
TRBJ2-2,TRBV5-1,.,TRBD1,TGCGCCAGCAGCGCAGACAGGGGTGACACCGGGGAGCTGTTTTTT,CASSADRGDTGELFF
TRBJ2-7,TRBV14,.,.,TGTGCCAGCAGCCAAATGAGAGAGCAGTACTTC,CASSQMREQYF
TRBJ2-4,TRBV4-2,.,TRBD2,TGTGCCAGCAGCCAAGGACTAGCGGGAGAAAACATTCAGTACTTC,CASSQGLAGENIQYF
TRBJ2-2,TRBV28,.,.,TGTGCCAGCAGTTTAGTACAGGGCAGCACCGGGGAGCTGTTTTTT,CASSLVQGSTGELFF
TRBJ2-7,TRBV28,.,TRBD1,TGTGCCAGCAGTCCCGGGACAGGGGGGAACCACGAGCAGTACTTC,CASSPGTGGNHEQYF
TRBJ2-3,TRBV7-2,.,.,TGTGCCAGCAGCTTAGTGCCGGTCGCCCAGGGCACAGATACGCAGTATTTT,CASSLVPVAQGTDTQYF
TRBJ2-7,TRBV2,few,.,TGTGCCAGCAGTGAATTTGAAGCAGGGGTTATGAGTCAGTACTTC,CASSEFEAGVMSQYF
TRBJ2-1,TRBV28,.,TRBD1,TGTGCCAGCATTGCAGGGGGTGACAATGAGCAGTTCTTC,CASIAGGDNEQFF
TRBJ2-7,TRBV6-6,.,TRBD1,TGTGCCAGCAGCTCCGGGACAGGGGTCCACGAGCAGTACTTC,CASSSGTGVHEQYF
TRBJ2-4,TRBV10-3,once,.,TGTGCCATCAGGGACGAGGGAACCATTCAGTACTTC,CAIRDEGTIQYF
TRBJ2-5,TRBV5-6,.,.,TGTGCCAGCAGCCCGGCGGGGGGACAGGGTGAGACCCAGTACTTC,CASSPAGGQGETQYF
TRBJ2-7,TRBV15,once,.,TGTGCCACCAGCAGAAAGGGAAACGAGCAGTACTTC,CATSRKGNEQYF
TRBJ2-7,TRBV19,once,TRBD1,TGTGCCAGTAGTGGACAGGTAAGCTACGGAGAGCAGTACTTC,CASSGQVSYGEQYF
TRBJ2-1,TRBV9,.,TRBD2,TGTGCCAGCAGCGGTCTAGCGGGAGAAGCTTGGGATGAGCAGTTCTTC,CASSGLAGEAWDEQFF
TRBJ1-1,TRBV6-1,.,TRBD1,TGTGCCAGCAGGCCAGAGGCGGGACAGGCTTTCTTT,CASRPEAGQAFF
TRBJ2-3,TRBV23-1,.,.,TGCGCCAGCAGTCATGGCCGTCAGGAGGTTCTTAGCACAGATACGCAGTATTTT,CASSHGRQEVLSTDTQYF
TRBJ2-1,TRBV7-2,.,.,TGTGCCAGCAGCCCCGCGGCGGGAAGGGCGATGGCCAATGAGCAGTTCTTC,CASSPAAGRAMANEQFF
TRBJ1-1,TRBV14,once,.,TGTGCCAGCAGCCGGATTTTGAACACTGAAGCTTTCTTT,CASSRILNTEAFF